This T cell receptor (beta chain) was sequenced during a study of cytomegalovirus exposure and HLA in healthy donors. Study background: One earlier analysis, a look at 150 million to 200 million T cells, found 100 million to 130 million unique TCR beta sequences.

The donors comprised healthy bone marrow donors. With regard to this clone: Its antigen is unidentified.

The PCR made use of 60 Vbeta and 13 Jbeta primers. This table comes from immunoSEQ multiplex PCR, and its TCRdb copy is limited to in-frame clones, with some not included. The sample holds roughly 100,000 clones, around 82% seen once. The CDR3 length is 17 residues. V was cut by 4 bases and J by 0 bases, with 13 bases left in between. Looked up from germline, CDR1 is KGHSH and CDR2 is LQKENI. Notes on the study in general: A later analysis appeared to link common viral pathogens to several of the most significant clusters.

The origin of this receptor is a woman in her thirties or forties in good health and CMV-seronegative. What was sequenced was PBMCs. The rearrangement joins TRBV18 to TRBJ2-6, with D uncertain. CDR3 nucleotides: TGTGCCAGCTCACGAGTTCAGGTCCTCTCTGGGGCCAACGTCCTGACTTTC. The encoded protein is CASSRVQVLSGANVLTF.